This T cell receptor (beta chain) was sequenced in a study of vaccination and CD4 T cells after COVID-19. On the study more broadly: Participants got two doses of BNT162b2 or mRNA-1273 vaccine. Post-vaccine sampling followed dose two by a median about 72 days (range 14 to 241).

To note about this clonotype: Its specificity is unknown.

The CDR3 is 13 amino acids. The ends were cut back, 4 bases at V and 1 base at J, with 9 bases in the middle. CDR1 and CDR2 from the germline V gene are SGHNT and YYREEE (reference sequence). Sequenced with the Oncomine TCR Beta short-read assay was DNA taken from cultured CD4+ T cells. MiXCR, run by TCRdb on the PCR reads, gives a single entry per CDR3 protein. The table has some 14,000 distinct CDR3 sequences, around 30% seen once; the top ten hold roughly 15%. Documented treatment: roughly ten-day PBMC culture with coronavirus spike peptide pools or control peptides (ViraFEST assay). The chain links TRBV5-4 to TRBJ2-7, with TRBD1 as a possible D gene (5 bases). The sequencing input was cultured CD4+ T cells from blood. The receptor comes from a human donor with COVID-19. The CDR3: CASSPRQSYEQYF. As DNA, the CDR3 is TGTGCCAGCAGCCCCCGACAGTCCTACGAGCAGTACTTC.